This record covers a single TCR beta chain. The CDR3 consists of 15 residues. Germline lookup yields CDR1 KGHSH and CDR2 LQKENI. V was pared by 5 bases and J by 3 bases, with 14 bases between. Study processing details: Quantification of nucleated cells was approximated via reference gene primer amplification. Only in-frame clones appear in the TCRdb table, and some are missing; sequencing was by immunoSEQ multiplex PCR. V, J and clone size reflect that table, while D and trimming were determined from the DNA. The sample carries fewer than 300,000 clones, 65% to 90% recorded once. The sample belongs to a study of blood T cell repertoires in COVID-19. On the study more broadly: Researchers got acute and convalescent COVID-19 samples from the United States, Italy and Spain.

The rearrangement uses TRBV18 and TRBJ1-5; maybe TRBD1 (5 bases). The sequencing input was peripheral blood. The source is a human donor in a cohort sampled during active COVID-19. The CDR3 loop reads CASSDRRQNNQPQHF. In DNA, the CDR3 is TGTGCCAGCTCAGACCGTCGACAGAACAATCAGCCCCAGCATTTT.